This T cell receptor (beta chain) was documented in a study of blood T cells in healthy people across ages. Trimming took 0 bases from V and 4 from J, leaving 12 bases between them. The length of the CDR3 is 15 residues. Looked up from germline, CDR1 is MNHEY and CDR2 is SVGAGI. Next came a second PCR, run for about 7 to 11 cycles, which used a sample-barcoded 5' primer along with a J-beta primer mix. MiXCR, applied by TCRdb to the 5' RACE reads, yields one record per CDR3 protein. The repertoire holds about 1.4 million distinct CDR3 sequences, with roughly 60% as singletons. This chain links TRBV6-5 with TRBJ1-2; no definite D call. Material: blood. This TCR derives from a man in his late teens or twenties in good health. CDR3 in amino acids: CASSYSKATFYGYTF. The CDR3 DNA follows: TGTGCCAGCAGTTACTCGAAGGCCACTTTCTATGGCTACACCTTC.